What follows is one TCR beta chain and its context. As yet, its antigen is unknown. Germline V CDR1 and CDR2: SGHDT, YYEEEE. The CDR3 is made up of 13 amino acids. V shed 1 base and J shed 7 bases, with 12 bases lying between them. This sample is part of a study of post-analysis software for immune sequencing data. Study overall: Multiple sclerosis in the patients followed relapsing-remitting, secondary progressive and progressive-relapsing courses. Study-wide points: With TRBV5-6, TRBV5-1 and TRBV20-1 included, about five TRBV segments were more frequent in patients than in controls.

TCR beta cDNA libraries had unique molecular identifiers. One entry per CDR3 protein results from TCRdb running MiXCR on the PCR reads. The data hold 380,000 or so distinct CDR3 sequences, with less than 40% observed a single time. Input material: blood. This receptor was taken from a girl under 18 with multiple sclerosis. The chain couples TRBV5-6 to TRBJ2-7; unclear D gene. In DNA form, the CDR3 reads TGTGCCAGCAGCTTGAACCCCCTTGGAGAGCAGTACTTC. Its translation: CASSLNPLGEQYF. The variable domain in full, completed from reference TRBV5-6 and TRBJ2-7, reads DAGVTQSPTHLIKTRGQQVTLRCSPKSGHDTVSWYQQALGQGPQFIFQYYEEEERQRGNFPDRFSGHQFPNYSSELNVNALLLGDSALYLCASSLNPLGEQYFGPGTRLTVT.